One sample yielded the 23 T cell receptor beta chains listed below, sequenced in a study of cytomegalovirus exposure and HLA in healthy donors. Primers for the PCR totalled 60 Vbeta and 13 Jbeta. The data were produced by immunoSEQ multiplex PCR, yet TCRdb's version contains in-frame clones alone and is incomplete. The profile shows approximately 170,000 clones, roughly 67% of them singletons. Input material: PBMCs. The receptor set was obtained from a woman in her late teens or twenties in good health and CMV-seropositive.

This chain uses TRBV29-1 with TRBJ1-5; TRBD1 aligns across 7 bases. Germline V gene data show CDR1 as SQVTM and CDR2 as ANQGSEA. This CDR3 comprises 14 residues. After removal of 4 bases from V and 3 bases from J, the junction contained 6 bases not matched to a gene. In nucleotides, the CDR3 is TGCAGCGTTGTGGAGGGACAGCTCAATCAGCCCCAGCATTTT. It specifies CSVVEGQLNQPQHF.

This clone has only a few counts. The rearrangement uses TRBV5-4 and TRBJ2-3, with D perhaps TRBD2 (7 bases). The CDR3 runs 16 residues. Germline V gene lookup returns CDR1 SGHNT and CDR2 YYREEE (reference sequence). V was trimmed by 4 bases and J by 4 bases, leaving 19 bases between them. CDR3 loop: CASSIGGGGRADTQYF. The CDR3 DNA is TGTGCCAGCAGCATCGGAGGGGGGGGCAGGGCAGATACGCAGTATTTT.

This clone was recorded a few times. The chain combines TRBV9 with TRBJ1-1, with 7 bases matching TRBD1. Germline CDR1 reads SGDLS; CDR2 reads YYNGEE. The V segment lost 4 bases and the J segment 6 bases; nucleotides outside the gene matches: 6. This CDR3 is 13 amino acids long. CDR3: CASSPRQGSEAFF. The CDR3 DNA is TGTGCCAGCAGCCCAAGACAGGGCTCTGAAGCTTTCTTT.

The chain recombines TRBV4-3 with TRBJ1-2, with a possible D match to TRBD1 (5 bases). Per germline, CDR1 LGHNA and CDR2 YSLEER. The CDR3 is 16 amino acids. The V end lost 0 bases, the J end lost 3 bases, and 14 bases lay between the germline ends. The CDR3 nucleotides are TGCGCCAGCAGCCAAGAGGGAGGCGGGGGGTACTATGGCTACACCTTC. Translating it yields CASSQEGGGGYYGYTF.

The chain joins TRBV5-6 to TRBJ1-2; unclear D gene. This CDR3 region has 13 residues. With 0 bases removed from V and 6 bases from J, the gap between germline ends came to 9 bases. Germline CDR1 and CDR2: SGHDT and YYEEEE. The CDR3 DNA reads TGTGCCAGCAGCTTGGCCCTCAGCGATGGCTACACCTTC. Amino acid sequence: CASSLALSDGYTF.

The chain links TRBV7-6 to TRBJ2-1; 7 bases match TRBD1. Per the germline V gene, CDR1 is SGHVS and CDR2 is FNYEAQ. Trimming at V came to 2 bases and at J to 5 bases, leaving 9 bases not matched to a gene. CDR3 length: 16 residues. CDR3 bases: TGTGCCAGCAGCTTAAGGGCCCTAGGGACAGACAATGAGCAGTTCTTC. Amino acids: CASSLRALGTDNEQFF.

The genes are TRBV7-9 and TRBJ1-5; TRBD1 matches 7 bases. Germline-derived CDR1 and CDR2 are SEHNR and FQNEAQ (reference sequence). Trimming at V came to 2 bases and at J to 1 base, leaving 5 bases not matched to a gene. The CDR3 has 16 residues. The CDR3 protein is CASSLQGGASNQPQHF. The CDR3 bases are TGTGCCAGCAGCTTACAGGGGGGTGCGAGCAATCAGCCCCAGCATTTT.

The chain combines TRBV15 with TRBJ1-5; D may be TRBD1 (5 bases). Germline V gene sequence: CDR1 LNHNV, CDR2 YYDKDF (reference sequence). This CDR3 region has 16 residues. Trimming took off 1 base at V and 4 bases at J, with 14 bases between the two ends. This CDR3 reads CATSRGSGGGNQPQHF. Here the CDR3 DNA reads TGTGCCACCAGCAGAGGTTCCGGGGGGGGGAATCAGCCCCAGCATTTT.

The DNA for the CDR3 is TGCGCCAGCAGCCAAGGGGTAACGGGGGGGCCGGGAGAAACGCAGTATTTT. It translates to CASSQGVTGGPGETQYF. The chain combines TRBV4-3 with TRBJ2-3; 8 bases line up with TRBD2. V shed 1 base and J 9 bases; nucleotides not matched to a gene: 15. The CDR3 is made up of 17 amino acids. Per the germline V gene, CDR1 is LGHNA and CDR2 is YSLEER.

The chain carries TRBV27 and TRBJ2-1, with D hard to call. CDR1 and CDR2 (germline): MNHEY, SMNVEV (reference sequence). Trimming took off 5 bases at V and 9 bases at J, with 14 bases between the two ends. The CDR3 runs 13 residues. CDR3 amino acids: CASSPRLPGEQFF. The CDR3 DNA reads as TGTGCCAGCAGTCCACGACTGCCCGGTGAGCAGTTCTTC.

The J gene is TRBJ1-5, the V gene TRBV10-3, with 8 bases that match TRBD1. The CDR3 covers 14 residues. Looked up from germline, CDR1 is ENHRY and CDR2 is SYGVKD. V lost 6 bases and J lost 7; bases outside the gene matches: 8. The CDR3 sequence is CAISTTGVRQPQHF. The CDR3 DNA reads TGTGCCATCAGCACGACAGGGGTCAGGCAGCCCCAGCATTTT.

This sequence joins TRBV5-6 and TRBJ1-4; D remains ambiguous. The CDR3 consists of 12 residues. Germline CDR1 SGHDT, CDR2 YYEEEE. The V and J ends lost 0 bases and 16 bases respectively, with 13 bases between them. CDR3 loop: CASSLARQREFF. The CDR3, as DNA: TGTGCCAGCAGCTTGGCGAGACAACGTGAGTTTTTT.

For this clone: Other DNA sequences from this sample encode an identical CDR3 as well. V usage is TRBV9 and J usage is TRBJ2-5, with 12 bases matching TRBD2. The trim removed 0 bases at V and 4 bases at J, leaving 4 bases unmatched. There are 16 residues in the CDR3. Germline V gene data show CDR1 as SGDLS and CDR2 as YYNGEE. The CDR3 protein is CASSVGASGGGETQYF. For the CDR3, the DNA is TGTGCCAGCAGCGTAGGGGCTAGCGGGGGGGGAGAGACCCAGTACTTC.

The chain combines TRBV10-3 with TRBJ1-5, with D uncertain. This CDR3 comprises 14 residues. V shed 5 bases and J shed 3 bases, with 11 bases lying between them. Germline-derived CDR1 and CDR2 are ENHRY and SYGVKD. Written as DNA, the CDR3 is TGTGCCATCAGTCCGGGAGCCCTCAATCAGCCCCAGCATTTT. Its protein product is CAISPGALNQPQHF.

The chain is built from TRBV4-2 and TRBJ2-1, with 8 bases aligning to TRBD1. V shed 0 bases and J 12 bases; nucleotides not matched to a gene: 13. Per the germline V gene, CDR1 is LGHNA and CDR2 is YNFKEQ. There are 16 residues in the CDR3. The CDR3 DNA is TGTGCCAGCAGCCAAGATCGGGACAGGCCTACCACCGGGCAGTTCTTC. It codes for CASSQDRDRPTTGQFF.

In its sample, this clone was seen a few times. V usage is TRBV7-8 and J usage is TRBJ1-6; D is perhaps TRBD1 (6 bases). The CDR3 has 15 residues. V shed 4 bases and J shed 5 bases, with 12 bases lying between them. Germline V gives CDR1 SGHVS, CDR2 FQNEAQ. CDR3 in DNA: TGTGCCAGCAGCTCGTGGACAGAGGATAATTCACCCCTCCACTTT. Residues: CASSSWTEDNSPLHF.

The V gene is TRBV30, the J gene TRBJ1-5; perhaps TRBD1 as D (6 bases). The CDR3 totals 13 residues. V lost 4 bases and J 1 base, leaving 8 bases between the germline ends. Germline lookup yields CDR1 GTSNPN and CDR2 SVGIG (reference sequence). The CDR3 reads CAWTQGSNQPQHF. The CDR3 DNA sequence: TGTGCCTGGACCCAGGGGAGCAATCAGCCCCAGCATTTT.

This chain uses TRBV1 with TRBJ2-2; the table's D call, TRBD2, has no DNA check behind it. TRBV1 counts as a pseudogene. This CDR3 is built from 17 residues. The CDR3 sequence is CTSSQERGRRVTGELFF. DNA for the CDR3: TGCACCAGCAGCCAAGAGCGGGGGCGCCGGGTGACCGGGGAGCTGTTTTTT.

In nucleotides, the CDR3 is TGTGCCAGCAGTCCCGGGACAGGACCCTTCGCTGAAGCTTTCTTT. The encoded protein is CASSPGTGPFAEAFF. This chain uses TRBV27 with TRBJ1-1; TRBD1 aligns across 8 bases. Germline trimming cut 5 bases from V and 6 bases from J; bases unmatched to any gene: 11. The CDR3 is 15 amino acids. Per germline, CDR1 MNHEY and CDR2 SMNVEV (reference sequence).

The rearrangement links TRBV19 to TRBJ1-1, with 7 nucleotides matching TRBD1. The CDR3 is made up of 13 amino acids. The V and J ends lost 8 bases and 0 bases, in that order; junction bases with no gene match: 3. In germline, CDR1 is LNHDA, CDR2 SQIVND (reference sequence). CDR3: CASRTGLNTEAFF. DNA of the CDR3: TGTGCCAGTCGGACAGGACTGAACACTGAAGCTTTCTTT.

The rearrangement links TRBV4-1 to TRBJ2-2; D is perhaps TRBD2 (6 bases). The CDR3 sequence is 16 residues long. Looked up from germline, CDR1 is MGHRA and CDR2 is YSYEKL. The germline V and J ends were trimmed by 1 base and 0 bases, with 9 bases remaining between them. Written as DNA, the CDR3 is TGCGCCAGCAGCCAAGTTGGGAGGTCGAACACCGGGGAGCTGTTTTTT. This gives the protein CASSQVGRSNTGELFF.

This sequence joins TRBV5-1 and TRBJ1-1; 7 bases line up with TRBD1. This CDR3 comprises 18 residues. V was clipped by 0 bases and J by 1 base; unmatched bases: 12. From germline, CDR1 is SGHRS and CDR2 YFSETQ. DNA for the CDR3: TGCGCCAGCAGCTTGGCCTGGTCAGGGGGGCATGGGAACACTGAAGCTTTCTTT. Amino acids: CASSLAWSGGHGNTEAFF.

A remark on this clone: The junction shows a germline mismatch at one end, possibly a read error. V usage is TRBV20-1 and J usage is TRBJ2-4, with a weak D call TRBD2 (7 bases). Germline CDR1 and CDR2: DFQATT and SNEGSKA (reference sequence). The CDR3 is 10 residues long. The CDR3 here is CSAGDRSGNF. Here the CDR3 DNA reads TGCAGTGCTGGAGACAGGAGCGGGAACTTC.